The 32 T cell receptor beta chains given below trace back to one sample, sequenced in a study. Sequenced by immunoSEQ multiplex PCR; TCRdb stores in-frame clones only, minus some. The sample has about 50,000 clones; 90% to 95% are singletons. Sequencing was carried out using PBMCs. The receptors come from a man aged 35 to 55 with rheumatoid arthritis.

This clone was observed a single time. The chain recombines TRBV13 with TRBJ2-1, with D uncertain. This CDR3 has 13 amino acids. Germline loops: CDR1 PRHDT, CDR2 FYEKMQ (reference sequence). Deletions cut 0 bases from V and 5 bases from J, with 5 bases between. CDR3 loop: CASSLGLNNEQFF. The CDR3, as DNA: TGTGCCAGCAGCTTAGGGCTGAACAATGAGCAGTTCTTC.

The chain joins TRBV18 to TRBJ2-3; the match to TRBD2 covers 12 bases. V lost 3 bases, J lost 0 bases, and 4 bases stayed unmatched. The germline gives CDR1 KGHSH, CDR2 LQKENI. The CDR3 runs 17 residues. The CDR3 region is CASSPLAGGSSTDTQYF. Here the CDR3 DNA reads TGTGCCAGCTCACCCCTAGCGGGAGGGTCTAGCACAGATACGCAGTATTTT.

V gene TRBV6-5 combines with J gene TRBJ2-1, with D tentatively TRBD1 (6 bases). Germline V lookup: CDR1 MNHEY, CDR2 SVGAGI. This CDR3 is 13 amino acids long. V was pared by 6 bases and J by 4 bases, with 10 bases between. The CDR3 protein is CASRKQGYNEQFF. CDR3 bases: TGTGCCAGCAGAAAACAGGGATACAATGAGCAGTTCTTC.

The chain combines TRBV23-1 with TRBJ2-4; possible D gene TRBD2, 5 bases. TRBV23-1 is identified as an open reading frame with a role that is uncertain. The length of the CDR3 is 16 residues. V was cut by 9 bases and J by 0 bases, with 18 bases left in between. This CDR3 reads CASSSDLRLAKNIQYF. The CDR3 DNA follows: TGCGCCAGTTCCTCGGACTTGCGGCTAGCCAAAAACATTCAGTACTTC.

The chain employs TRBV4-3 and TRBJ2-7, with 8 nucleotides matching TRBD2. V was pared by 2 bases and J by 7 bases, with 10 bases of the junction left unmatched. Per the germline V gene, CDR1 is LGHNA and CDR2 is YSLEER. The CDR3 consists of 15 residues. The CDR3 sequence is CASSQYYGGVVEQYF. CDR3 in DNA: TGCGCCAGCAGCCAATACTACGGGGGGGTGGTAGAGCAGTACTTC.

This chain connects TRBV7-2 to TRBJ2-7; D ambiguous. With 4 bases removed from V and 2 bases from J, the gap between germline ends came to 12 bases. Germline values: CDR1 SGHTA, CDR2 FQGNSA. CDR3 length equals 14 residues. The CDR3 nucleotides read TGTGCCAGCAGCTCCATCTTACCCCCCTACGAGCAGTACTTC. This sequence encodes CASSSILPPYEQYF. Looking up the rest from reference TRBV7-2 and TRBJ2-7 gives the full variable domain: GAGVSQSPSNKVTEKGKDVELRCDPISGHTALYWYRQSLGQGLEFLIYFQGNSAPDKSGLPSDRFSAERTGGSVSTLTIQRTQQEDSAVYLCASSSILPPYEQYFGPGTRLTVT.

This chain uses TRBV30 with TRBJ2-7; D is possibly TRBD1 or TRBD2 (5 bases each). V lost 0 bases, J lost 6 bases, and 9 bases lay in between. From germline, CDR1 is GTSNPN and CDR2 SVGIG (reference sequence). This CDR3 has 12 residues. The CDR3 DNA reads as TGTGCCTGGAGTGTTTGGGGGTTCGAGCAGTACTTC. Protein product: CAWSVWGFEQYF.

The chain combines TRBV29-1 with TRBJ1-4; TRBD1 agrees at 9 bases. The CDR3 runs to 13 residues. J gave up 6 bases and V 5 bases, and 4 bases lay outside the gene matches. Per the germline V gene, CDR1 is SQVTM and CDR2 is ANQGSEA. The CDR3 is CSVYRQGDEKLFF. Here the CDR3 DNA reads TGCAGCGTTTACCGACAGGGGGATGAAAAACTGTTTTTT.

V and J are TRBV18 and TRBJ2-7; D might be TRBD1 (6 bases). CDR1 is KGHSH, CDR2 LQKENI, per germline. The CDR3 has 14 amino acids. The germline V and J ends were trimmed by 1 base and 3 bases, with 10 bases remaining between them. DNA of the CDR3: TGTGCCAGCTCACCACTAGGACAGAACTACGAGCAGTACTTC. Its protein product is CASSPLGQNYEQYF.

The rearrangement uses TRBV6-6 and TRBJ1-2; D uncertain. Germline V CDR1 and CDR2: MNHNY, SVGAGI (reference sequence). CDR3 size: 14 residues. Trimming shortened V by 7 bases and J by 2 bases, and 14 bases separated the two germline ends. The chain's CDR3 is CASIRSHFNYGYTF. CDR3 DNA: TGTGCCAGCATAAGGAGCCACTTCAACTATGGCTACACCTTC.

This chain joins TRBV11-2 and TRBJ2-5, with TRBD2 matching 15 bases. This CDR3 region has 17 residues. With 4 bases clipped from V and 4 bases from J, the junction kept 7 bases outside the gene matches. The germline CDR1 and CDR2 sequences are SGHAT and FQNNGV. The CDR3 DNA reads TGTGCCAGCAGCTCGGGACTAGCGGGAGGTGTGAGAGAGACCCAGTACTTC. It encodes CASSSGLAGGVRETQYF.

V usage is TRBV30 and J usage is TRBJ2-7, with 8 bases identical to TRBD1. Germline V lookup: CDR1 GTSNPN, CDR2 SVGIG (reference sequence). V shed 2 bases, J shed 9 bases, and the junction held 6 bases outside the gene matches. The CDR3 is 12 residues long. DNA for the CDR3: TGTGCCTGGAGTCGGACAGGGAACGGGCAGTACTTC. Amino acids: CAWSRTGNGQYF. Full variable domain (outside the CDR3, taken from reference TRBV30 and TRBJ2-7): SQTIHQWPATLVQPVGSPLSLECTVEGTSNPNLYWYRQAAGRGLQLLFYSVGIGQISSEVPQNLSASRPQDRQFILSSKKLLLSDSGFYLCAWSRTGNGQYFGPGTRLTVT.

As for this clone: One end of the junction fails to match germline, which may point to a read error. The rearrangement links TRBV7-2 to TRBJ1-1; weak D call: TRBD1 (6 bases). The CDR3 length is 14 residues. The germline V gene has CDR1 SGHTA and CDR2 FQGNSA. CDR3: CASRLAGEGSEAFF. Here the CDR3 DNA reads TGTGCCAGCAGATTAGCAGGGGAAGGATCTGAAGCTTTCTTT.

The genes are TRBV19 and TRBJ2-2; tentative D call: TRBD1 (6 bases). The germline V gene encodes CDR1 LNHDA and CDR2 SQIVND (reference sequence). CDR3 length equals 15 residues. Trimming stripped 3 bases from V and 2 bases from J, with 10 bases between. This CDR3 is CASSIFGTNTGELFF. The DNA for the CDR3 is TGTGCCAGTAGTATTTTCGGGACAAACACCGGGGAGCTGTTTTTT.

The gene calls are TRBV28 and TRBJ1-5, with D unclear. The CDR3 length is 14 residues. V lost 7 bases and J 1 base, leaving 11 bases between the germline ends. Germline lookup yields CDR1 MDHEN and CDR2 SYDVKM. The CDR3 here is CASTTGLSNQPQHF. CDR3 DNA sequence: TGTGCCAGCACCACCGGGTTAAGCAATCAGCCCCAGCATTTT.

This sequence joins TRBV4-1 and TRBJ1-2; D is possibly TRBD1 (6 bases). The V gene's germline CDR1 is MGHRA and CDR2 YSYEKL. The CDR3 runs 14 residues. Trimming cost V 2 bases and J 0 bases, with 7 bases left between them. The CDR3 bases are TGCGCCAGCAGCCAAAACAGGGCTAACTATGGCTACACCTTC. Translated: CASSQNRANYGYTF.

This chain links TRBV9 with TRBJ1-1; D is uncertain. CDR3 length equals 14 residues. With 1 base removed from V and 7 bases from J, the gap between germline ends came to 14 bases. Looked up from germline, CDR1 is SGDLS and CDR2 is YYNGEE. CDR3 sequence: CASSVISGHFEAFF. DNA of the CDR3: TGTGCCAGCAGCGTAATTTCGGGCCACTTTGAAGCTTTCTTT. The full variable domain, with the rest looked up from reference TRBV9 and TRBJ1-1, is DSGVTQTPKHLITATGQRVTLRCSPRSGDLSVYWYQQSLDQGLQFLIQYYNGEERAKGNILERFSAQQFPDLHSELNLSSLELGDSALYFCASSVISGHFEAFFGQGTRLTVV.

This clone was seen once. V usage is TRBV24-1 and J usage is TRBJ2-3; 8 positions agree with TRBD2. From germline, CDR1 is KGHDR and CDR2 SFDVKD. V lost 1 base and J lost 2; bases outside the gene matches: 7. The CDR3 totals 17 residues. The CDR3 loop is CATSDFLAGSVTDTQYF. CDR3 nucleotide sequence: TGTGCCACCAGTGATTTTTTAGCGGGATCTGTCACAGATACGCAGTATTTT.

V usage is TRBV5-5 and J usage is TRBJ1-1; D ambiguous. V was shortened by 4 bases and J by 0 bases, with 10 bases between the two germline ends. From germline, CDR1 is SGHKS and CDR2 YYEKEE (reference sequence). The CDR3 loop spans 14 amino acids. The CDR3 loop reads CASSRGNLNTEAFF. In nucleotides, the CDR3 is TGTGCCAGCAGCCGCGGGAACTTGAACACTGAAGCTTTCTTT.

This clone was detected only a few times. The chain recombines TRBV13 with TRBJ1-3; 8 nucleotides agree with TRBD1. V trimming: 1 base; J trimming: 4 bases; junction bases outside the gene matches: 0. In germline, CDR1 is PRHDT, CDR2 FYEKMQ (reference sequence). The CDR3 runs 14 residues. CDR3 in amino acids: CASSLAGGGNTIYF. The DNA for the CDR3 is TGTGCCAGCAGCTTAGCAGGGGGCGGAAACACCATATATTTT.

The CDR3 spells CASSIGQTYEQYF. The CDR3 DNA follows: TGTGCCAGCAGTATCGGACAGACCTACGAGCAGTACTTC. This sequence joins TRBV7-6 and TRBJ2-7; D may be TRBD1 (6 bases). CDR1 is SGHVS and CDR2 is FNYEAQ in the germline V gene. This CDR3 contains 13 residues. V shed 6 bases and J shed 2 bases, with 11 bases lying between them.

The gene calls are TRBV11-2 and TRBJ2-1; D tentatively reads TRBD1 or TRBD2 (5 bases each). This CDR3 contains 15 residues. From germline, CDR1 is SGHAT and CDR2 FQNNGV. The germline V and J ends were trimmed by 1 base and 3 bases, with 10 bases remaining between them. CDR3 loop: CASSLGDGDYNEQFF. DNA of the CDR3: TGTGCCAGCAGCTTAGGGGACGGCGACTACAATGAGCAGTTCTTC. The variable domain in full, with the rest retrieved from reference TRBV11-2 and TRBJ2-1, is EAGVAQSPRYKIIEKRQSVAFWCNPISGHATLYWYQQILGQGPKLLIQFQNNGVVDDSQLPKDRFSAERLKGVDSTLKIQPAKLEDSAVYLCASSLGDGDYNEQFFGPGTRLTVL.

The chain links TRBV6-5 to TRBJ1-2, with TRBD1 matching 10 bases. V lost 7 bases to trimming and J lost 4 bases; unmatched junction nucleotides: 6. Germline CDR1 and CDR2: MNHEY and SVGAGI. This CDR3 is 14 amino acids long. The CDR3 loop is CASMTGGDSYGYTF. In DNA form, the CDR3 reads TGTGCCAGCATGACAGGGGGCGATAGCTATGGCTACACCTTC.

V usage is TRBV19 and J usage is TRBJ1-1, with 7 bases lining up with TRBD1. The CDR3 runs to 15 residues. Unmatched junction bases numbered 6, after V lost 4 bases and J lost 1 base. Germline lookup yields CDR1 LNHDA and CDR2 SQIVND (reference sequence). Here the CDR3 reads CASSTAGTENTEAFF. The DNA of the CDR3 is TGTGCCAGTAGTACAGCCGGGACAGAGAACACTGAAGCTTTCTTT.

This chain connects TRBV18 to TRBJ1-1; D might be TRBD1 (5 bases). Germline V CDR1 and CDR2: KGHSH, LQKENI. V lost 5 bases to trimming and J lost 1 base, with 11 bases between them. The CDR3 length is 14 residues. CDR3 amino acids: CASSDRDGNTEAFF. The CDR3 coding sequence is TGTGCCAGCTCAGATCGGGACGGGAACACTGAAGCTTTCTTT.

This chain connects TRBV3-1 (or the pseudogene TRBV3-2) to TRBJ2-1; 9 bases agree with TRBD1. The CDR3 has 15 amino acids. From germline, CDR1 is LGHDT and CDR2 YNNKEL (reference sequence). Trimming removed 8 bases from V and 9 bases from J; junction bases left unmatched: 14. CDR3 protein: CASRPLDRGVSEQFF. The CDR3 DNA reads as TGTGCCAGCCGCCCCCTGGACAGGGGAGTTAGTGAGCAGTTCTTC.

The chain uses TRBV24-1 and TRBJ1-1, with D maybe TRBD1 (5 bases). The CDR3 spans 12 residues. Germline values: CDR1 KGHDR, CDR2 SFDVKD. Trimming took 4 bases from V and 9 from J, leaving 11 bases between them. The CDR3 loop is CATSEAGTQAFF. CDR3 coding DNA: TGTGCCACCAGTGAGGCTGGGACTCAAGCTTTCTTT.

CDR3 nucleotides: TGTGCCAGCAGCTTATTGACAGGGGCGGACACCGGGGAGCTGTTTTTT. This sequence encodes CASSLLTGADTGELFF. V usage is TRBV7-6 and J usage is TRBJ2-2; the match to TRBD1 covers 8 bases. CDR3 length: 16 residues. The V gene end was trimmed by 2 bases and the J gene end by 3 bases; junction bases not matched to a gene: 5. Germline-derived CDR1 and CDR2 are SGHVS and FNYEAQ.

The V call is TRBV10-3, the J call TRBJ2-5; D remains ambiguous. The V end was cut by 3 bases, the J end by 5 bases, with 16 bases between. This CDR3 has 15 amino acids. Germline V gives CDR1 ENHRY, CDR2 SYGVKD. CDR3 region: CAISDIGIDGETQYF. The CDR3 DNA reads TGTGCCATCAGTGATATAGGGATTGATGGGGAGACCCAGTACTTC.

This chain connects TRBV2 to TRBJ1-1; possibly TRBD1 for D (5 bases). The CDR3 covers 12 residues. V shed 10 bases and J shed 1 base, with 10 bases lying between them. Germline lookup yields CDR1 SNHLY and CDR2 FYNNEI. CDR3 loop: CATGTANTEAFF. Here the CDR3 DNA reads TGTGCCACCGGGACGGCGAACACTGAAGCTTTCTTT.

The chain recombines TRBV5-1 with TRBJ2-7; 8 bases line up with TRBD1. V dropped 7 bases and J dropped 2; count of bases not matched to a gene: 5. CDR1 and CDR2 (germline): SGHRS, YFSETQ. This CDR3 contains 13 residues. CDR3 sequence reads: CASGQGFTYEQYF. The CDR3 DNA reads TGCGCCAGCGGACAGGGCTTCACCTACGAGCAGTACTTC. Looking up the rest from reference TRBV5-1 and TRBJ2-7 gives the full variable domain: KAGVTQTPRYLIKTRGQQVTLSCSPISGHRSVSWYQQTPGQGLQFLFEYFSETQRNKGNFPGRFSGRQFSNSRSEMNVSTLELGDSALYLCASGQGFTYEQYFGPGTRLTVT.

The V gene is TRBV30, the J gene TRBJ2-7; no firm D call. The CDR3 runs 14 residues. V lost 4 bases and J lost 2, with 15 bases in between. The germline CDR1 and CDR2 sequences are GTSNPN and SVGIG (reference sequence). As DNA, the CDR3 is TGTGCCTGGACGAGAGAGTTTCCAACCTACGAGCAGTACTTC. It codes for CAWTREFPTYEQYF.